The rows below give T cell receptor beta chains drawn from one sample of a study of long-term antiretroviral therapy in people with HIV. Repertoires were generated with immunoSEQ multiplex PCR, while TCRdb's copy carries only in-frame clones and drops some. Of some 28,000 clones listed, more than 85% are singletons. The sequencing here drew on unsorted PBMCs, taken 6.2 years after starting antiretroviral therapy. These receptors all come from a man aged 35-49 years with HIV. CDR3s include the opening cysteine and the closing phenylalanine or tryptophan. The D gene is left open where the match is weak. Clone size is not always given. Where it is, it says once, few, many or a class for expanded clones.

clone_size d_call j_call v_call cdr3_nt cdr3_aa
. TRBD1 TRBJ1-1 TRBV18 TGTGCCAGCTCACTCGCAGGGGGGGCAGGGGAAGCTTTCTTT CASSLAGGAGEAFF
. . TRBJ2-4 TRBV1 TGCACCAGCAGCCACCGAACAGGACTAGCGGGTGAAGCCAAAAACATTCAGTACTTC CTSSHRTGLAGEAKNIQYF
few TRBD2 TRBJ2-1 TRBV9 TGTGCCAGCAGCCCGGGACTAGCGGGCCATGAGCAGTTCTTC CASSPGLAGHEQFF
. TRBD2 TRBJ2-3 TRBV27 TGTGCCAGCAGTATCCCGGGAGGACTAGTCAATACGCAGTATTTT CASSIPGGLVNTQYF
once TRBD1 TRBJ2-5 TRBV19 TGTGCCAGTAGTTGGGGGCAGGGGGTGCAGACCCAGTACTTC CASSWGQGVQTQYF
. . TRBJ2-5 TRBV2 TGTGCCAGCAGTGATCTCGGAGCAGGGAGTGGACAGACCCAGTACTTC CASSDLGAGSGQTQYF
. . TRBJ1-5 TRBV6-1 TGTGCCAGCAGTGTGGACGGGGTTGTAAGGCCCCAGCATTTT CASSVDGVVRPQHF
once . TRBJ2-5 TRBV7-3 TGTGCCAGCAGCTCTGCCCTCGGAGGCCCAGAGACCCAGTACTTC CASSSALGGPETQYF
. . TRBJ2-7 TRBV2 TGTGCCAGCCTATGGGGGGCTAACTCCTACGAGCAGTACTTC CASLWGANSYEQYF
. TRBD2 TRBJ2-1 TRBV5-1 TGCGCCAGCAGTTCGGCTAGCGGGTACAATGAGCAGTTCTTC CASSSASGYNEQFF
. . TRBJ1-4 TRBV14 TGTGCCAGCAGCCAATTTCAGGGGCGGCGGGAAAAACTGTTTTTT CASSQFQGRREKLFF
. TRBD2 TRBJ2-5 TRBV7-6 TGTGCCAGCAGCTTAGGGCCCGGTGGACTAGCGGGGGCCCAAGAGACCCAGTACTTC CASSLGPGGLAGAQETQYF
. . TRBJ2-1 TRBV11-2 TGTGCCAGCAGCTCGGGCGGACATCCCACCTCCTACAATGAGCAGTTCTTC CASSSGGHPTSYNEQFF
once . TRBJ2-3 TRBV14 TGTGCCAGCAGCCAAGTCCCTGTCGCGCAGTATTTT CASSQVPVAQYF
. . TRBJ2-3 TRBV9 TGTGCCAGCAGCGTAGGGGGCCTGGGAACAGATACGCAGTATTTT CASSVGGLGTDTQYF
. . TRBJ2-1 TRBV6-1 TGTGGGGTAGGGCGGGGGCCCTACAATGAGCAGTTCTTC CGVGRGPYNEQFF
. . TRBJ2-2 TRBV4-2 TGTGCCAGCAGCCAAGAGAGGCAGGGGCGAAGAGACACCGGGGAGCTGTTTTTT CASSQERQGRRDTGELFF
. . TRBJ1-1 TRBV7-2 TGTGCCAGCAGCTTCGGGACTGAAGCTTTCTTT CASSFGTEAFF